This is a list of T cell receptor beta chains from one sample in a study of neurological immune-mediated disorders. TCRdb re-called the 5' RACE reads with MiXCR, one entry per CDR3 protein. The table records 50,000 to 85,000 distinct CDR3 sequences, 4% to 6% of them present only once. Specimen: PBMCs. The origin of the receptors is a woman aged 25-40 years with multiple sclerosis. CDR3s include the opening cysteine and the closing phenylalanine or tryptophan. The D gene is left open where the match is weak. Rows may omit the clone size; those that give it use once, few, many or a size class.

size: few
D: -
J: TRBJ2-4
V: TRBV12-3/TRBV12-4
CDR3: CASSFGTSGIQYF
DNA: TGTGCCAGCAGTTTTGGTACCTCTGGCATTCAGTACTTC

size: many
D: -
J: TRBJ2-1
V: TRBV5-1
CDR3: CASREVEDYNEQFF
DNA: TGCGCCAGCAGGGAGGTAGAGGATTACAATGAGCAGTTCTTC

size: many
D: -
J: TRBJ2-5
V: TRBV12-3/TRBV12-4
CDR3: CASKGADLQRETQYF
DNA: TGTGCCAGTAAGGGCGCGGACCTCCAACGAGAGACCCAGTACTTC

size: many
D: -
J: TRBJ2-2
V: TRBV15
CDR3: CAAWQPKNTGELFF
DNA: TGTGCCGCCTGGCAGCCCAAGAACACCGGGGAGCTGTTTTTT

size: many
D: TRBD2
J: TRBJ2-1
V: TRBV6-6
CDR3: CASSYPASGGNNEQFF
DNA: TGTGCCAGCAGTTACCCAGCTAGCGGGGGGAACAATGAGCAGTTCTTC

size: -
D: -
J: TRBJ1-2
V: TRBV3-1
CDR3: CASSQRQEINYGYTF
DNA: TGTGCCAGCAGCCAACGGCAGGAGATTAACTATGGCTACACCTTC

size: many
D: -
J: TRBJ1-2
V: TRBV29-1
CDR3: CSADGAGSYGYTF
DNA: TGCAGCGCCGACGGGGCAGGGAGCTATGGCTACACCTTC

size: many
D: -
J: TRBJ1-5
V: TRBV5-6
CDR3: CASSALNQPQHF
DNA: TGTGCCAGCAGCGCACTTAATCAGCCCCAGCATTTT

size: many
D: TRBD1
J: TRBJ1-2
V: TRBV7-8
CDR3: CASSGKTGGANYGYTF
DNA: TGTGCCAGCAGCGGGAAGACAGGGGGCGCGAACTATGGCTACACCTTC

size: many
D: TRBD1
J: TRBJ2-5
V: TRBV20-1
CDR3: CSAPDRGRDETQYF
DNA: TGCAGTGCCCCAGACAGGGGGCGGGATGAGACCCAGTACTTC

size: many
D: -
J: TRBJ2-3
V: TRBV5-1
CDR3: CASSLAPGLTSTDTQYF
DNA: TGCGCCAGCAGCTTGGCTCCGGGCCTGACTAGCACAGATACGCAGTATTTT

size: many
D: -
J: TRBJ1-2
V: TRBV20-1
CDR3: CSANKDYGYTF
DNA: TGCAGTGCTAACAAGGACTATGGCTACACCTTC

size: -
D: TRBD2
J: TRBJ2-3
V: TRBV7-9
CDR3: CASSPRGGGNTDTQYF
DNA: TGTGCCAGCAGTCCCCGTGGCGGGGGGAACACAGATACGCAGTATTTT

size: many
D: -
J: TRBJ1-6
V: TRBV11-2
CDR3: CASSLASFYTHHSPLHF
DNA: TGTGCCAGCAGCTTGGCCTCCTTTTATACCCATCATTCACCCCTCCACTTT

size: many
D: -
J: TRBJ1-4
V: TRBV20-1
CDR3: CSARVLRTTNEKLFF
DNA: TGCAGTGCTAGAGTCCTAAGGACGACTAATGAAAAACTGTTTTTT

size: few
D: TRBD1
J: TRBJ1-6
V: TRBV7-9
CDR3: CASEPGQGNSPLNF
DNA: TGTGCCAGCGAACCGGGACAGGGGAATTCACCCCTCAACTTT

size: many
D: TRBD1
J: TRBJ2-1
V: TRBV4-1
CDR3: CASGRSGQVLPTF
DNA: TGCGCCAGCGGGCGGAGTGGACAGGTGCTTCCGACCTTC